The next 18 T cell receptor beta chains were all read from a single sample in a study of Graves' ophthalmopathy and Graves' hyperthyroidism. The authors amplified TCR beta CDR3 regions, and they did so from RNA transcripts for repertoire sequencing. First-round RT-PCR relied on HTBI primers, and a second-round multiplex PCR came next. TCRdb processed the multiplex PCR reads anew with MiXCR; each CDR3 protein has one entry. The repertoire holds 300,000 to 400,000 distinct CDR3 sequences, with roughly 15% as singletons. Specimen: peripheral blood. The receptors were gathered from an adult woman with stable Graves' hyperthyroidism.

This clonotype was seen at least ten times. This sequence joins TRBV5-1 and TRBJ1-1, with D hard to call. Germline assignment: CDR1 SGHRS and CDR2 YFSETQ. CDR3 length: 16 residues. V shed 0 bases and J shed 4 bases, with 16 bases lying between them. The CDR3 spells CASSLEESTIITEAFF. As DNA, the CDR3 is TGCGCCAGCAGCTTGGAAGAGTCTACAATAATCACTGAAGCTTTCTTT.

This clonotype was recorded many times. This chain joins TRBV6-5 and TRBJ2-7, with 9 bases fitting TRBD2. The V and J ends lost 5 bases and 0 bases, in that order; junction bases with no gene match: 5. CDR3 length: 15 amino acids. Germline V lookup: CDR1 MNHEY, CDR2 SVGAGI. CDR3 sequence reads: CASSRPSGASYEQYF. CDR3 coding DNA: TGTGCCAGCAGTCGACCTAGCGGGGCCTCCTACGAGCAGTACTTC.

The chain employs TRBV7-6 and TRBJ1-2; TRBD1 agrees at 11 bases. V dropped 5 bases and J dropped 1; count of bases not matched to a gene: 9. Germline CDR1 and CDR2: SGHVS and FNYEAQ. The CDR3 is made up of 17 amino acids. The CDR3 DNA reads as TGTGCCAGCAGCACCGGGACAGGGGGTTTCGGTAACTATGGCTACACCTTC. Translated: CASSTGTGGFGNYGYTF.

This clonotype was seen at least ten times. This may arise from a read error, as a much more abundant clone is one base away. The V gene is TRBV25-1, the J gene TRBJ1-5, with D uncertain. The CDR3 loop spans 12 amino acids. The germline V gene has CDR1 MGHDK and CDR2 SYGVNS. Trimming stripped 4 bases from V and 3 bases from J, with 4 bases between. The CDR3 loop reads CASSGNNQPQHF. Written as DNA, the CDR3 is TGTGCCAGCAGTGGGAACAATCAGCCCCAGCATTTT.

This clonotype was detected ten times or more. The CDR3 region has the DNA TGTGCCAGCATTCCTAGACCCAACACCGGGGAGCTGTTTTTT. Protein sequence: CASIPRPNTGELFF. The V and J genes are TRBV27 and TRBJ2-2; D unclear. Germline lookup yields CDR1 MNHEY and CDR2 SMNVEV (reference sequence). CDR3 size: 14 residues. The V end lost 7 bases, the J end lost 2 bases, and 11 bases lay between the germline ends.

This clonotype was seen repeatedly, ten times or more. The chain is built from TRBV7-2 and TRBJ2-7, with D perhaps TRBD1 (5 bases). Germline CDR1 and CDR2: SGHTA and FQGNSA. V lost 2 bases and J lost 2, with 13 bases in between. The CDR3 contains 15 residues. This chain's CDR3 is CASSLLLTEAYEQYF. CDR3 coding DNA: TGTGCCAGCAGCTTATTACTGACAGAAGCCTACGAGCAGTACTTC.

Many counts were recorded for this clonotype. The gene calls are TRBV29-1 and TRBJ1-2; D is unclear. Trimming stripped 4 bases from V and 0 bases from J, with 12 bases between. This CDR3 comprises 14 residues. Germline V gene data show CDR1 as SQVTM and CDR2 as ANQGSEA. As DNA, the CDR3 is TGCAGCGTTGGACCTCGGTTAGCTAACTATGGCTACACCTTC. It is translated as CSVGPRLANYGYTF. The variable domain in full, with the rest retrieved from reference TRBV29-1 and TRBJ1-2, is SAVISQKPSRDICQRGTSLTIQCQVDSQVTMMFWYRQQPGQSLTLIATANQGSEATYESGFVIDKFPISRPNLTFSTLTVSNMSPEDSSIYLCSVGPRLANYGYTFGSGTRLTVV.

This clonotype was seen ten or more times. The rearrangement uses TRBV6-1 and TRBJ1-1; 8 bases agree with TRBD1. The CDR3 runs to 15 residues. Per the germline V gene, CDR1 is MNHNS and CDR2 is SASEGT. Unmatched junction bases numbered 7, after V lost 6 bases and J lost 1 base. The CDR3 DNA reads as TGTGCCAGCAGCCACCGGACAGGGAAGAACACTGAAGCTTTCTTT. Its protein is CASSHRTGKNTEAFF.

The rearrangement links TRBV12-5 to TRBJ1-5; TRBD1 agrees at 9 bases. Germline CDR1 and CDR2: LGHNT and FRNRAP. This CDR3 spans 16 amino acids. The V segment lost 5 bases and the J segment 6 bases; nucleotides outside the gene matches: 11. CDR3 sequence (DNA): TGTGCTAGTGGTCAAGAGGGGACAGGGAGGACTCAGCCCCAGCATTTT. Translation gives CASGQEGTGRTQPQHF.

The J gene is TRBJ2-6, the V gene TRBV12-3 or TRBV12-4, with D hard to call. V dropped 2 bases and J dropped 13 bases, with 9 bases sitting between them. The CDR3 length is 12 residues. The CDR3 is CASSLRDAVLTF. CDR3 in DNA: TGTGCCAGCAGTTTAAGGGATGCTGTCCTGACTTTC.

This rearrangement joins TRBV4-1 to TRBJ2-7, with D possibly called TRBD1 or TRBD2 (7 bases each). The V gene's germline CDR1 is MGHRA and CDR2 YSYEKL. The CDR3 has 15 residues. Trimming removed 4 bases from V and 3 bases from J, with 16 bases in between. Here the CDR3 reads CASSPLRGGLYEQYF. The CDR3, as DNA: TGCGCCAGCAGCCCGCTCAGGGGGGGTCTCTACGAGCAGTACTTC.

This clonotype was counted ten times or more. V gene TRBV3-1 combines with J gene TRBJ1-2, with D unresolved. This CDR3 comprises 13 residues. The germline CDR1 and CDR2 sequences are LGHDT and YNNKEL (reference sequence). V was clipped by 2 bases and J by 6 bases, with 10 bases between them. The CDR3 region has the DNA TGTGCCAGCAGCCAACCCTCAGAGGATGGCTACACCTTC. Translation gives CASSQPSEDGYTF.

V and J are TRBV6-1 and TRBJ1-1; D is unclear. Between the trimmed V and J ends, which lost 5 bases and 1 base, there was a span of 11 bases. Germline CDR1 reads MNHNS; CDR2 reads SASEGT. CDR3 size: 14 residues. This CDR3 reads CASSTTLTNTEAFF. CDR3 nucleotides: TGTGCCAGCAGTACGACACTCACGAACACTGAAGCTTTCTTT.

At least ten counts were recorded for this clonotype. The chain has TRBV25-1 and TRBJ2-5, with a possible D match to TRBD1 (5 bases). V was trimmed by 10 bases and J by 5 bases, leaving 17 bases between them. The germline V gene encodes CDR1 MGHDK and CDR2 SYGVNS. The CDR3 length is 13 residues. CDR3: CATSRLGLETQYF. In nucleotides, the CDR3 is TGTGCCACCTCGCGCCTGGGGCTGGAGACCCAGTACTTC.

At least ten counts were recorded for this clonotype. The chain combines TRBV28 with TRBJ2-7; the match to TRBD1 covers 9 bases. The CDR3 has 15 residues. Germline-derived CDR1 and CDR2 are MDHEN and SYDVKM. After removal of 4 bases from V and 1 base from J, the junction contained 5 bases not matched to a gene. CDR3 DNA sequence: TGTGCCAGCAGTTCGCGACAGGGGGAGTCCTACGAGCAGTACTTC. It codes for CASSSRQGESYEQYF.

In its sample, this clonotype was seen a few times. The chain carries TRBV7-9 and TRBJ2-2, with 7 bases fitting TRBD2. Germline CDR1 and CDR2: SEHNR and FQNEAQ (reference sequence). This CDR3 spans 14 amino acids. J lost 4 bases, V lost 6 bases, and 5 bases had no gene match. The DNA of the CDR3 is TGTGCCAGCAGATTACTAGCGACCACCGGGGAGCTGTTTTTT. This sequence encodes CASRLLATTGELFF. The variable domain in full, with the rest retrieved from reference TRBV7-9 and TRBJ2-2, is DTGVSQNPRHKITKRGQNVTFRCDPISEHNRLYWYRQTLGQGPEFLTYFQNEAQLEKSRLLSDRFSAERPKGSFSTLEIQRTEQGDSAMYLCASRLLATTGELFFGEGSRLTVL.

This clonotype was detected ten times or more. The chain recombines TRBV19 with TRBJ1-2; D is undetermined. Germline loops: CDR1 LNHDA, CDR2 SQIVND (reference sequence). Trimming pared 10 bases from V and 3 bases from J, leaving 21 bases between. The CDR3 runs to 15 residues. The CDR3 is CATPAASREDYGYTF. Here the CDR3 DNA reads TGTGCCACTCCGGCGGCCAGTAGGGAGGACTATGGCTACACCTTC.

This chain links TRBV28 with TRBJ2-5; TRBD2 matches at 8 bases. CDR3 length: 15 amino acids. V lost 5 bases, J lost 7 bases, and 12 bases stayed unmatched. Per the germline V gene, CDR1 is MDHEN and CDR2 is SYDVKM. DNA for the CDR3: TGTGCCAGCAGTCCCTTCGGGGGGGGCGCGGGGACCCAGTACTTC. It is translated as CASSPFGGGAGTQYF.